Included here is one T cell receptor (beta chain) sequence, with context. Its antigen remains unidentified. Per-base qualities were not stored, and no clone one base away is much larger. This entry is derived from a study of cytomegalovirus exposure and HLA in healthy donors (dated by TCRdb to the late 2010s). About the study as a whole: According to an earlier analysis of a few hundred of the donors, 150 million to 200 million T cells yielded approximately 120 million unique TCR beta sequences and roughly 280 Gb of sequence data. The aim of the study was to test whether cataloging public T cell receptors could identify signatures of past pathogen exposure. In a later genetic analysis, genome-wide SNP genotypes for about three fifths of the 666 donors were used, and that subset was treated as a discovery cohort. A separate validation cohort of about 110 different subjects was used in addition to the roughly 700-subject first cohort. Typing coverage differed by locus: A, B, C, DRB1 and DQB1 were typed in roughly 620-630 donors, DQA1 in about 510, DPA1 in approximately 600, and DPB1 in roughly 470. About 5 DR-DQ haplotypes were handled as single units for association and clustering, since linkage in the cohort was strong. An earlier analysis of 587 of the donors applied high-throughput TCR beta sequencing to assess whether each TCR beta V gene segment acted as functional or pseudogenic. The T cell repertoires of about 700 subjects were profiled by immunosequencing and related to cytomegalovirus serostatus. Of the 350 to 400 genotyped donors, about 84% fell in the genetic ancestry cluster associated with self-reported Caucasian donors. Across about 370 genotyped donors of the cohort, an average of about 220,000 unique TCR beta nucleotide sequences per donor were sequenced, and roughly a sixth of those sequences were non-productive. To study patterns of TCR occurrence, a later analysis re-analyzed previously published TCR beta repertoires from under 750 donors and added high-resolution HLA genotyping. An early release covering 500 to 750 HLA-typed donors comprised 250 to 350 gigabases of sequencing data and tens of millions of unique TCR sequences. Donor age, sex, ethnicity and CMV serostatus were collected together with the repertoire data. Rather than drawing on any new phenotypic data, the later analysis identified candidate immune exposures from TCR beta sequences and the way those sequences occurred across donors. Class I and class II HLA loci were covered by the typing at four-digit resolution. All discovery cohort repertoires had been generated on a single sequencing platform. To predict cytomegalovirus infection status, the study brought together high-throughput TCR immunosequencing, statistical association of individual TCRs with disease status, and machine learning. The investigation overall reported the following: Roughly uniform sequencing depth across donors was assumed in presence/absence analyses, although this assumption may not hold. Because some donors lacked HLA typing at each locus, the association tests relied only on the typed subset. The authors suggested that the approach could potentially be generalized to other disease states and immunological phenotypes. Because the 87-base-pair reads could not distinguish some IMGT-functional V segments, including TRBV6-2 and TRBV6-3, those segments were excluded. In a later genetic analysis, a missense DCLRE1C variant was associated with V-gene and J-gene trimming of TCR beta chains, and the association was replicated in an independent cohort. The sequencing pipeline was judged likely to have produced a cluster of highly shared sequence variants as a technical artifact. In a later analysis, HLA-associated TCR beta chains were found to be more clonally expanded and to have lower generation probabilities than equally common non-associated chains. Linkage disequilibrium might explain the correlated functional status among segregating V segments, but an unknown experimental factor could not be excluded. In this cohort, only TCR beta chains were sequenced, and detectable features were limited by the absence of alpha or paired-chain data. A later genetic analysis reported fewer N-insertions in productive TCRs among donors in an Asian-associated ancestry cluster than the roughly 690-donor mean. In an earlier analysis of around 600 of the donors, most TCR beta V segments appeared in productive rearrangements about 90% or about 30% of the time, broadly matching IMGT annotations. The classifier was reported to diagnose cytomegalovirus status with high specificity and sensitivity in both the original and validation cohorts. According to a later analysis, TCR association rates differed among HLA loci, with DRB1 alleles showing the most associated TCRs and HLA-C alleles showing the fewest. In vitro tests confirmed that three of the cytomegalovirus-associated TCR beta chains recognize cytomegalovirus antigens. A further reported finding was that TCR beta sequences accurately predicted the HLA-A and HLA-B alleles for most subjects in the first cohort. In a later analysis, more than 15,000 TCR beta sequences were associated with specific HLA alleles at a false discovery rate of 0.05. According to a later analysis, most CMV-associated TCR beta chains appeared to be HLA-restricted, and the HLA associations seemed to be driven largely by CMV exposure. Several of the top co-occurrence clusters appeared to be linked to parvovirus B19, influenza, CMV and Epstein-Barr virus, according to a later analysis. In the study, approximately 150 TCR beta chains were listed as associated with cytomegalovirus. While some public TCRs were present in many individuals, most TCR sequences turned up only very rarely across donors. CMV serostatus was the only immune exposure information available for the cohort. The earlier analysis of 587 of the donors excluded around 17 rarely observed V segments, including chromosome 9 orphons, because counts were too low. When HLA alleles, especially DR and DQ, strongly co-occurred, attributing TCR associations to individual alleles was difficult.

The cohort consisted of 666 healthy bone marrow donors. At the time of sampling, every cohort member was nominally healthy, though immune exposures that went unrecorded were likely present. The donor tested CMV seropositive and was one of the 289 seropositive cohort members. A peripheral blood sample was provided by each donor, and peripheral blood mononuclear cells were used for TCR beta sequencing. Genomic DNA was extracted from the blood cell samples with the Qiagen DNeasy Blood Extraction Kit. CDR1 and CDR2 were assigned from the germline V gene (reference sequence) as SEHNR and FQNEAQ. The V and J ends are trimmed by 5 bases and 6 bases, leaving 13 bases between them. From the cysteine up to the phenylalanine, the CDR3 has a length of 14 residues. CDR3 DNA only is kept here, 42 bases in frame from base 1. Libraries were built with the immunoSEQ multiplex PCR assay. For the multiplex PCR, a mixture combining 60 forward primers for TCR Vbeta segments and 13 reverse primers for TCR Jbeta segments was used. The CDR3 region of rearranged TCR beta genes was amplified from genomic DNA by a multiplex PCR assay. The amplified TCR beta libraries were sequenced on the Illumina HiSeq System as 87-base-pair reads. The published analysis was carried out like this. A later analysis tallied some 79 million unique TCR beta chains across the 660 or so repertoires, and 10 million to 11 million of those chains were shared by two or more donors. To remove PCR and sequencing errors, raw reads were error-corrected and collapsed into unique sequences using a nearest-neighbor algorithm that merged closely related sequences. To assign V, D and J gene segments, CDR3 sequences were aligned to IMGT reference sequences. For a sequence to be retained, at least a six-nucleotide match to both a V gene segment and a J gene segment was required. A rearrangement was called productive if the CDR3 had no stop codons and remained in frame with V and J, and every other rearrangement was called non-productive. CDR3 was defined according to IMGT convention as the region running from the second conserved V-encoded cysteine to the conserved J-encoded phenylalanine. The earlier analysis of around 640 of the donors excluded sequences that lacked an unambiguous match to a single V gene segment. An earlier analysis of fewer than 650 of the donors classified V segments as functional when productive rearrangements were above 56.7% and as segregating when the standard deviation between donors was above 5%. A statistical classification framework was built to diagnose cytomegalovirus status from the catalog of TCR beta chain sequences. In a later analysis, V and J genes were assigned by comparing TCR nucleotide sequences against IMGT/GENE-DB human TR gene sequences. In a later analysis, CDR3 sequences and most-parsimonious VDJ recombination scenarios were assigned using the TCRdist pipeline. In a later analysis, every TCR beta chain was defined by the combination of its CDR3 amino acid sequence and its V-gene family, and reads without a unique V-gene family were dropped. To address suspected cross-contamination and a sequencing artifact, a later analysis removed a few hundred highly shared, low-generation-probability nucleotide sequences. In a later analysis, a clonal expansion index was calculated for each public chain from normalized within-repertoire ranks of inferred template counts. Generation probabilities in a later analysis came from a VDJ recombination model fitted to out-of-frame rearrangements, and those results were checked against IGoR. In a later analysis, TCR-TCR, TCR-HLA and TCR-CMV co-occurrence was scored with hypergeometric tests, and a repertoire-size bias correction was applied to TCR pairs. To estimate false discovery rates, a later analysis permuted the HLA or CMV assignments 20 times. In a later analysis, co-occurring TCRs were grouped with DBSCAN, and TCRdist sequence similarity was added when clustering was performed within HLA-allele-positive subsets. Repertoires with fewer than 30,000 or more than 120,000 public chains were left out of co-occurrence clustering, as were about five repertoires with anomalous nucleotide sharing. Imported from immuneACCESS, the table was reduced by TCRdb to in-frame sequences with V and J called. These copies leave out some clones; in studies compared against another copy, an unresolved V gene accounts for under half, and the cause of the remainder is not known. That table supplies the V and J calls and clone size; D and trimming were determined from the DNA. In this sample the table shows about 80,000 clones, 62% of which occur a single time. The ten top clones hold roughly 4.4% of the sample.

The source is a male donor in good health and CMV-seropositive. The sequenced sample was PBMCs. The sequence links TRBV7-9 to TRBJ1-4, with no confident D gene call. The DNA sequence is as follows: TGTGCCAGCAGCATAGACGCAGGTGATGAAAAACTGTTTTTT. The translation is CASSIDAGDEKLFF.